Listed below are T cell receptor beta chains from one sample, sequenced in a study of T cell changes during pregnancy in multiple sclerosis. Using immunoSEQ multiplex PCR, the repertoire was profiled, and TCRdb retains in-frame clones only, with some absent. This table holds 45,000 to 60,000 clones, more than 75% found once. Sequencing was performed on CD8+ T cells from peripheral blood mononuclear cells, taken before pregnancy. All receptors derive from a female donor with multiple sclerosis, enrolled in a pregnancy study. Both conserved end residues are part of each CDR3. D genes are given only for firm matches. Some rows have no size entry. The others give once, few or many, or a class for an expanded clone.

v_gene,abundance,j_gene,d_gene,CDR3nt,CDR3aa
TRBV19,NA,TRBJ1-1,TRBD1,TGTGCCAGTAGTATGCCCGACAGGGGACCTGAAGCTTTCTTT,CASSMPDRGPEAFF
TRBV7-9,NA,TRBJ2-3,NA,TGTGCCAGCAGCTTAGCGGGCCAGGCCATCAATCTAGATACGCAGTATTTT,CASSLAGQAINLDTQYF
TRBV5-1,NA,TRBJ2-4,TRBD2,TGCGCCAGCAGCTTGGCTTTGATGGCGGGGGTGGGAAACATTCAGTACTTC,CASSLALMAGVGNIQYF
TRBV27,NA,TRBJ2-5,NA,TGTGCCAGCAGCCTAACTACTCAAGAGACCCAGTACTTC,CASSLTTQETQYF
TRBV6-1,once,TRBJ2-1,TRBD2,TGTGCCAGCAGTGAAGCGCGGGGGGGGGACTACAATGAGCAGTTCTTC,CASSEARGGDYNEQFF
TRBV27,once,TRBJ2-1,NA,TGTGCCAGCAGTTTTTCCGGTTACAATGAGCAGTTCTTC,CASSFSGYNEQFF
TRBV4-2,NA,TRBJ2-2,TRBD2,TGTGCCAGCAGCCAAGACTTAGCGGGGAACACCGGGGAGCTGTTTTTT,CASSQDLAGNTGELFF
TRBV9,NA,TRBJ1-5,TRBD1,TGTGCCAGCAGCACCTCCACAGGGGAACCCCAGCATTTT,CASSTSTGEPQHF
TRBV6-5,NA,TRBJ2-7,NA,TGTGCCAGCAGTTCAGGGTTTTCCTACGAGCAGTACTTC,CASSSGFSYEQYF
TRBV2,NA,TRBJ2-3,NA,TGTGCCAGCAGTGGAGATAGTTCCCCCTCGCAGTATTTT,CASSGDSSPSQYF
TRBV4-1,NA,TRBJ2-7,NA,TGCGCCAGCAGCCAAGATCGGGGAAGCGACGAGCAGTACTTC,CASSQDRGSDEQYF
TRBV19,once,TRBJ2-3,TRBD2,TGTGCCAGTAGTATAGCGGGGGGGCCGGATACGCAGTATTTT,CASSIAGGPDTQYF
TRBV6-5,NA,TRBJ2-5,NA,TGTGCCAGCAGTCCTCGGGACTCCCAAGAGACCCAGTACTTC,CASSPRDSQETQYF
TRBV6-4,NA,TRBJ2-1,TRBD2,TGTGCCAGCAGTGACGCGGCGGGGGGTCAATATGAGCAGTTCTTC,CASSDAAGGQYEQFF
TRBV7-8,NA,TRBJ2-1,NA,TGTGCCATCAGGGGGGCACGGTACAATGAGCAGTTCTTC,CAIRGARYNEQFF
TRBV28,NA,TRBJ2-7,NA,TGTGCCAGCAGTGGAGGGGTCTACGAGCAGTACTTC,CASSGGVYEQYF
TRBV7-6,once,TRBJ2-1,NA,TGTGCCAGCAGAGACCGGGACAATGAGCAGTTCTTC,CASRDRDNEQFF
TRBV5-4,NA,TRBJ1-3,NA,TGTGCCAGCAGCTTGGGCGGGGTGGGTGGAAACACCATATATTTT,CASSLGGVGGNTIYF
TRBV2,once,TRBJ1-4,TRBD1,TGTGCCAGCATGAAGGACAGGGGGCTTTCCCCTAATGAAAAACTGTTTTTT,CASMKDRGLSPNEKLFF
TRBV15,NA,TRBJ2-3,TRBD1,TGTGCCACCAGCAGTGGACAGGGGGCTAAGGCAGATACGCAGTATTTT,CATSSGQGAKADTQYF
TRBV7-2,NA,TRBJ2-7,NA,TGTGCCAGCAGCCCCCATCGGATTTCAGGGGAGGAGCAGTACTTC,CASSPHRISGEEQYF
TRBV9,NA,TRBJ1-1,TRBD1,TGTGCCAGCAGCGCGGACACCGGGACAGGAAAGGACCAGAACACTGAAGCTTTCTTT,CASSADTGTGKDQNTEAFF
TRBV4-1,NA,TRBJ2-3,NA,TGCGCCAGCAGCCAAGAGCTTGGGGCGGGGGCCTGGGATACGCAGTATTTT,CASSQELGAGAWDTQYF
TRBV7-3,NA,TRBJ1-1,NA,TGTGCCAGCAGGTCGGGGGGAAATCCTGAAGCTTTCTTT,CASRSGGNPEAFF
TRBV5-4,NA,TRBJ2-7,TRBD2,TGTGCCAGCAGCTTGACTAGCGGGGGGCCGTGGGAGCAGTACTTC,CASSLTSGGPWEQYF
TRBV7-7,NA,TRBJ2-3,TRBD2,TGTGCCAGCAGCCTAGCGGGGGGGGCCGCGGATACGCAGTATTTT,CASSLAGGAADTQYF
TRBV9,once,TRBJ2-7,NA,TGTGCCAGCAGCGTAGCCAGCTCCTACGAGCAGTACTTC,CASSVASSYEQYF
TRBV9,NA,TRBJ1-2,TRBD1,TGTGCCAGCAGCGTGACAGGGAATTCTGGCTACACCTTC,CASSVTGNSGYTF
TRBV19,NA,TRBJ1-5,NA,TGTGCCAGTACCCGCAGTAGCAATCAGCCCCAGCATTTT,CASTRSSNQPQHF
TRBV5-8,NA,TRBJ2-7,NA,TGTGCCAGCAGCGGCCGCGGCACCTACGAGCAGTACTTC,CASSGRGTYEQYF
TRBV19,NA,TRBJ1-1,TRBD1,TGTGCCAGCAGACCCGGGACAGGGGCCACTGAAGCTTTCTTT,CASRPGTGATEAFF
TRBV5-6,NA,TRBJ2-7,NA,TGTGCCAGCAGCTTGGTAGGGAGCTCCTACGAGCAGTACTTC,CASSLVGSSYEQYF
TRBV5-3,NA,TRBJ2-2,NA,TGTGCCAGAAGCTGGGACCCGACAGGCGATGAAAGCGGGGCGGACGGGGAGCTGTTTTTT,CARSWDPTGDESGADGELFF
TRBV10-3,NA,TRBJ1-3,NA,TGTGCCAACAAAGCCAGGGAAGGAAACACCATATATTTT,CANKAREGNTIYF
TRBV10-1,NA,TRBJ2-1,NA,TGCGCCAGCAGGTCAGGGTTACACAATGAGCAGTTCTTC,CASRSGLHNEQFF
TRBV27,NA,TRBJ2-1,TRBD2,TGTGCCAGCAGTTTACGGGGGGGGACCTACAATGAGCAGTTCTTC,CASSLRGGTYNEQFF
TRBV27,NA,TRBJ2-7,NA,TGTGCCAGCAGTTCCAGAAGCTCCTACGAGCAGTACTTC,CASSSRSSYEQYF
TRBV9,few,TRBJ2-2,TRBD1,TGTGCCAGCAGCGTCGAGGGGGCCCTGAACACCGGGGAGCTGTTTTTT,CASSVEGALNTGELFF
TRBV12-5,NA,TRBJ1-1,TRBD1,TGTGCTAGTGGTGCCTCACAGGGGTGGAACACTGAAGCTTTCTTT,CASGASQGWNTEAFF
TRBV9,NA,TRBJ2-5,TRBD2,TGTGCCAGCAGCGTATGGGAGGGATCGGAGACCCAGTACTTC,CASSVWEGSETQYF
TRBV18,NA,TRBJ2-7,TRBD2,TGTGCCAGCTCACCACCGATGAGTACTAGCGGGAGCTACGAGCAGTACTTC,CASSPPMSTSGSYEQYF
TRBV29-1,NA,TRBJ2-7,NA,TGCAGCGTCCCCACAGGGAGGGCCTACGAGCAGTACTTC,CSVPTGRAYEQYF
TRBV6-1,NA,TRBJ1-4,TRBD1,TGTGCCAGTATAGGGGGCACGAGTGAAAAACTGTTTTTT,CASIGGTSEKLFF
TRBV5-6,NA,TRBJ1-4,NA,TGTGCCAGCAGCTTGGGGGCCGATGCAACTAATGAAAAACTGTTTTTT,CASSLGADATNEKLFF
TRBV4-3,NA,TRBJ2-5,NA,TGCGCCAGCAGCCAGTCGAGGGGGACCCAAGAGACCCAGTACTTC,CASSQSRGTQETQYF
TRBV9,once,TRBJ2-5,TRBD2,TGTGCCAGCAGCTCACCCCTATATAGCGGGGGAGACCAAGAGACCCAGTACTTC,CASSSPLYSGGDQETQYF
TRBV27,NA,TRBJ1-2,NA,TGTGCCAGCAGTTTCGGGAGCCATAACTATGGCTACACCTTC,CASSFGSHNYGYTF
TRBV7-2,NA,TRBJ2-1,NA,TGTGCCAGCAGCTCACAGCTCTACAATGAGCAGTTCTTC,CASSSQLYNEQFF
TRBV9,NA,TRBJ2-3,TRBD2,TGTGCCAGCAGCGGACTAGCGGGGGCTAGCACAGATACGCAGTATTTT,CASSGLAGASTDTQYF
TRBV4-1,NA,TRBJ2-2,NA,TGCGCCAGCAGCCAACAGGGATTAACCGGGGAGCTGTTTTTT,CASSQQGLTGELFF
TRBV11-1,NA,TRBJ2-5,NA,TGTGCCAGCAGCTTGAACAGGGCGACAGAGACCCAGTACTTC,CASSLNRATETQYF
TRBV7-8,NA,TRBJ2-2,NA,TGTGCCAGCAGCCGAAAGGGGGGGGCCGACACCGGGGAGCTGTTTTTT,CASSRKGGADTGELFF
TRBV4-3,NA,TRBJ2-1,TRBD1,TGCGCCAGCAGCCAGGATACAGGGGGCTTGTTGTTCTTC,CASSQDTGGLLFF
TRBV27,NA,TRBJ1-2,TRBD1,TGTGCCAGCAGTTTAGTGGCAGGGGGTGGCTACACCTTC,CASSLVAGGGYTF
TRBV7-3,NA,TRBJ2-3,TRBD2,TGTGCCAGCAGCTCCGGACTAGCAGGCACAGATACGCAGTATTTT,CASSSGLAGTDTQYF
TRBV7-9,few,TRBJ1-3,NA,TGTGCCAGCCATAGTTTCAACTCTGGAAACACCATATATTTT,CASHSFNSGNTIYF
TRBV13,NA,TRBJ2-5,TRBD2,TGTGCCAGCAGCCAAAGACTAGCGGGGGGCCAAGAGACCCAGTACTTC,CASSQRLAGGQETQYF
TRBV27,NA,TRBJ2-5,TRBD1,TGTGCCAGCAGTGACCGGACAGGGACAGAGACCCAGTACTTC,CASSDRTGTETQYF
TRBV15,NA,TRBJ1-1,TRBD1,TGTGCCACAGAAGAACAGGGGGATTCTGTAGTCACTGAAGCTTTCTTT,CATEEQGDSVVTEAFF
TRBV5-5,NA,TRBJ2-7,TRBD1,TGTGCCAGCAGCTTGGGACAGGGCGTCGACGAGCAGTACTTC,CASSLGQGVDEQYF